This T cell receptor beta chain is from a study of blood T cell repertoires in COVID-19. Study-wide context: The United States, Italy and Spain provided the acute and convalescent COVID-19 samples.

Original handling: How many nucleated cells were present was estimated from reference gene primer amplification. Generated by immunoSEQ multiplex PCR, the TCRdb table keeps only in-frame clones and is missing some. The D gene and trimming were derived from the DNA, and the V and J assignments and clone size from that table. The sample holds some 66,000 clones; about 94% are singletons and the top ten take approximately 2.9%. The CDR3 covers 14 residues. CDR1 and CDR2 (germline): ENHRY, SYGVKD. The V end was cut by 2 bases, the J end by 3 bases, with 7 bases between. Sequencing was done on a sample of peripheral blood. The sequence came from a man between 70 and 80 years old with active COVID-19. V is TRBV10-3 and J is TRBJ2-2; D not certain. The CDR3 reads CAISELTDTGELFF. The DNA for the CDR3 is TGTGCCATCAGTGAGCTTACAGACACCGGGGAGCTGTTTTTT.